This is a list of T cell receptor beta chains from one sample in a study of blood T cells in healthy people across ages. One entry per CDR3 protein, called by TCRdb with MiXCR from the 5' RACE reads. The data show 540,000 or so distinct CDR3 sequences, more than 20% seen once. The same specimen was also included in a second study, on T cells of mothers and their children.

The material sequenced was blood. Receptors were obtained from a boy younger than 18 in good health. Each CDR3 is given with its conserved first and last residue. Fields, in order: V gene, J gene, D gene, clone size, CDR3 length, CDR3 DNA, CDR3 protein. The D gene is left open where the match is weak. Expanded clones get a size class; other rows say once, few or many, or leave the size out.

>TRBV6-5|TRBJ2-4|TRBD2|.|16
TGTGCCAGTGGGACTAGCGGGAGGGCTGGGGTAAACATTCAGTACTTC
CASGTSGRAGVNIQYF
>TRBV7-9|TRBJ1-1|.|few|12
TGTGCCAGCAGCCTCATAACCACTGAAGCTTTCTTT
CASSLITTEAFF
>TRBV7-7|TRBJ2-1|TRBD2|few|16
TGTGCTAGCAGTATAAGCGGGGGGGTCAGCTACAATGAGCAGTTCTTC
CASSISGGVSYNEQFF
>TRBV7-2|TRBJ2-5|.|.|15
TGTGCCAGCAGCTTAGCACTCGGATCTTTGGAGACCCAGTACTTC
CASSLALGSLETQYF
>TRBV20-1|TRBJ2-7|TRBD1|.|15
TGCAGTGCTAGGGCCGGGACAGGGGACTCCTACGAGCAGTACTTC
CSARAGTGDSYEQYF
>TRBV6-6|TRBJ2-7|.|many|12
TGTGCCAGCACTTCGGGGCCCCACGAGCAGTACTTC
CASTSGPHEQYF
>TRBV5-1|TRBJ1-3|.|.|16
TGCGCCAGCAGCTTGGGTCAGGGGCTCTCTGGAAACACCATATATTTT
CASSLGQGLSGNTIYF
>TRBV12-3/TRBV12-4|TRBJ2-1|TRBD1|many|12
TGTGCCAGCAGCCTTAACCGACAGGGACCGTTCTTC
CASSLNRQGPFF
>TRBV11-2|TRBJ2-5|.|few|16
TGTGCCAGCAGCTTAGGCCGGTTCCCGTACCAAGAGACCCAGTACTTC
CASSLGRFPYQETQYF
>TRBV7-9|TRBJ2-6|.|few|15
TGTGCCAGCAGCCAATTAGAAGCTGGGGCCAACGTCCTGACTTTC
CASSQLEAGANVLTF
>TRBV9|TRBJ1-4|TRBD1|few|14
TGTGCCAGCAGCAGGACAGGGGGCCATGAAAAACTGTTTTTT
CASSRTGGHEKLFF
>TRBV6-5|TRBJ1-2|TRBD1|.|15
TGTGCCAGCAGTTACTCGAGGGACAGGGGCTATGGCTACACCTTC
CASSYSRDRGYGYTF
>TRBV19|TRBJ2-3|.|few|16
TGTGCCAGTAGTTCCCAGGCTGGGCTAAGCACAGATACGCAGTATTTT
CASSSQAGLSTDTQYF
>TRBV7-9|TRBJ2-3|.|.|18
TGTGCCAGCAGCTTCAGTAGTGGCAACGGGCTTCGCACAGATGCGCAGTATTTT
CASSFSSGNGLRTDAQYF
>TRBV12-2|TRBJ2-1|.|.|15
TGTGCAAGTCGCTTAGGCCTAGCGGGGCGTATTGAGCAGTTCTTC
CASRLGLAGRIEQFF
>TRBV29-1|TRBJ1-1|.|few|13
TGCAGCGGCTCCGACAGCTGGAACACTGAAGCTTTCTTT
CSGSDSWNTEAFF
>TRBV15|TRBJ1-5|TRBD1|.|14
TGTGCCACCAGCAGAGGACAGGGTGAAGGAGCCCAGCATTTT
CATSRGQGEGAQHF
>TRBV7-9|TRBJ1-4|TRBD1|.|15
TGTGCCAGCAGACCACAGGGGGCTGCTAATGAAAAACTGTTTTTT
CASRPQGAANEKLFF
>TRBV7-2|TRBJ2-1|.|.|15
TGTGCCAGCAGCTTAGAAAGGGCAGGACGGAATGAGCAGTTCTTC
CASSLERAGRNEQFF
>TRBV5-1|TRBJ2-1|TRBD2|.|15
TGCGCCAGCAGCTCGTGGACTAGCAAAGGGCATGAGCAGTTCTTC
CASSSWTSKGHEQFF
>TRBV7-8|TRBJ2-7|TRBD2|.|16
TGTGCCAGCAGCTTCTTCCTTAGCGGGGGCTCCTACGAGCAGTACTTC
CASSFFLSGGSYEQYF
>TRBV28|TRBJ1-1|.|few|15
TGTGCCAGCAATACAATACAGGTCATGAACACTGAAGCTCTCTTT
CASNTIQVMNTEALF
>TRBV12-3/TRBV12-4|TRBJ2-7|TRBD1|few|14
TGTGCCAGCAGTTTGGAGACAGGGGTAGTCGAGCAGTACTTC
CASSLETGVVEQYF
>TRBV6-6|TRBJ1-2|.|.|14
TGTGCCAGCCTACCGACCTCGGGGGCATATGGCTACACCTTC
CASLPTSGAYGYTF
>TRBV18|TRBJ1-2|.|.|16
TGTGCCAGCTCACCAGGGGACGGCCAAAACATATATGGCTACACCTTC
CASSPGDGQNIYGYTF